The 12 T cell receptor beta chains presented below share a single source sample, sequenced in a study of regulatory T cells in long-lasting Graves disease. Researchers made TCR beta libraries by using iRepertoire HTBI primers and running Arm-PCR on CDR3 regions. TCRdb itself ran the multiplex PCR reads through MiXCR, one entry per CDR3 protein. Of some 420,000 distinct CDR3 sequences detected, approximately 22% appear once; the ten largest clones hold about an eighth. Time point specified: persistent/refractory GD, antithyroid drugs over 5 years with positive TRAb. PBMC-derived RNA was used for the TCR library. This specimen was peripheral blood mononuclear cells (PBMCs), taken when the disease was refractory, from a patient treated with antithyroid drugs. These TCRs come from a female donor with Graves disease.

This chain joins TRBV20-1 and TRBJ2-3, with D perhaps TRBD1 (6 bases). Germline-derived CDR1 and CDR2 are DFQATT and SNEGSKA (reference sequence). The length of the CDR3 is 15 residues. V was pared by 3 bases and J by 1 base, with 14 bases between. The CDR3 sequence: CSASRQEDRTDTQYF. In nucleotides, the CDR3 is TGCAGTGCTAGTCGACAGGAAGACCGCACAGATACGCAGTATTTT.

This clonotype has at least ten counts. The chain is built from TRBV10-3 and TRBJ1-2; 8 bases match TRBD1. From germline, CDR1 is ENHRY and CDR2 SYGVKD. This CDR3 has 14 residues. V dropped 2 bases and J dropped 3; count of bases not matched to a gene: 2. The CDR3 bases are TGTGCCATCAGTGAGGACAGGGGTGACTATGGCTACACCTTC. Encoded protein: CAISEDRGDYGYTF.

This clonotype showed up just a few times. Being one base from a much bigger clone, this may be a read error. The chain uses TRBV12-3 or TRBV12-4 and TRBJ1-4, with a weak D call TRBD1 (5 bases). The CDR3 spans 14 residues. CDR3 nucleotides: TGTGCCAGCAGTTTGGGAGGGGCTGAGGAAAAACTGCTTTTT. This codes for CASSLGGAEEKLLF.

CDR3 nucleotide sequence: TGTGCCAGCAGCGTAGTCGGAGGCTACGAGCAGTACTTC. Residues: CASSVVGGYEQYF. This sequence joins TRBV9 and TRBJ2-7, with TRBD2 as a possible D gene (5 bases). The CDR3 contains 13 residues. Germline V gives CDR1 SGDLS, CDR2 YYNGEE. V lost 0 bases and J lost 3, with 7 bases in between. The complete variable domain, with remaining parts taken from reference TRBV9 and TRBJ2-7, reads DSGVTQTPKHLITATGQRVTLRCSPRSGDLSVYWYQQSLDQGLQFLIQYYNGEERAKGNILERFSAQQFPDLHSELNLSSLELGDSALYFCASSVVGGYEQYFGPGTRLTVT.

Remarks on this clonotype: The CDR3 end shows no conserved phenylalanine or tryptophan, and so a read error is likely. The limits of the CDR3 on the DNA are not certain, so only TCRdb's listed CDR3 is given. V and J are TRBV5-5 and TRBJ2-7; TRBD1 was called by the table and not checked on the DNA. The germline V gene encodes CDR1 SGHKS and CDR2 YYEKEE (reference sequence). The CDR3 contains 11 residues when both ends are counted. The CDR3 spells CASSYTGGAYL.

This clonotype has ten or more counts. The chain employs TRBV28 and TRBJ1-5; D not certain. With 6 bases removed from V and 2 bases from J, the gap between germline ends came to 8 bases. This CDR3 is 13 amino acids long. The germline V gene encodes CDR1 MDHEN and CDR2 SYDVKM. The DNA of the CDR3 is TGTGCCAGCAGACGGCAGGGCAATCAGCCCCAGCATTTT. Encoded protein: CASRRQGNQPQHF.

This clonotype was seen once. A much larger clonotype is one base distant, so this may be a read error. The chain links TRBV28 to TRBJ2-6; D is unclear. V was shortened by 3 bases and J by 3 bases, with 9 bases between the two germline ends. From germline, CDR1 is MDHEN and CDR2 SYDVKM. This CDR3 is built from 15 residues. CDR3 sequence reads: CASSFVRGGANVLTF. CDR3 nucleotides: TGTGCCAGCAGTTTTGTCCGTGGTGGGGCCAACGTCCTGACTTTC.

Only a few counts were recorded for this clonotype. The V call is TRBV19, the J call TRBJ2-4; 8 bases map to TRBD1. Germline values: CDR1 LNHDA, CDR2 SQIVND (reference sequence). Trimming took 3 bases from V and 4 from J; bases not matched to a gene: 8. The CDR3 has 16 residues. The CDR3, as DNA: TGTGCCAGTAGTATGCAGGGGGCGCCCCCTAAAAACATTCAGTACTTC. Protein sequence: CASSMQGAPPKNIQYF. The full variable domain, in which reference TRBV19 and TRBJ2-4 provide the parts outside the CDR3, is DGGITQSPKYLFRKEGQNVTLSCEQNLNHDAMYWYRQDPGQGLRLIYYSQIVNDFQKGDIAEGYSVSREKKESFPLTVTSAQKNPTAFYLCASSMQGAPPKNIQYFGAGTRLSVL.

This clonotype was found a few times. The V gene is TRBV19, the J gene TRBJ2-7; D remains unclear. CDR1 and CDR2 from the germline V gene are LNHDA and SQIVND (reference sequence). The germline V and J ends were trimmed by 1 base and 1 base, with 8 bases remaining between them. The CDR3 covers 14 residues. DNA of the CDR3: TGTGCCAGTAGTATAGGTGGCGGATCCTACGAGCAGTACTTC. It yields the protein CASSIGGGSYEQYF.

V and J are TRBV25-1 and TRBJ1-3, with D unclear. V was trimmed by 3 bases and J by 1 base, leaving 4 bases between them. This CDR3 contains 13 residues. The V gene's germline CDR1 is MGHDK and CDR2 SYGVNS. The CDR3 region has the DNA TGTGCCAGCAGTGATCTGTCTGGAAACACCATATATTTT. Translating it yields CASSDLSGNTIYF. The full variable domain, its missing parts supplied by reference TRBV25-1 and TRBJ1-3, is EADIYQTPRYLVIGTGKKITLECSQTMGHDKMYWYQQDPGMELHLIHYSYGVNSTEKGDLSSESTVSRIRTEHFPLTLESARPSHTSQYLCASSDLSGNTIYFGEGSWLTVV.

This clonotype was seen many times. The rearrangement links TRBV20-1 to TRBJ2-7; 11 bases agree with TRBD1. This CDR3 contains 15 residues. Germline lookup yields CDR1 DFQATT and CDR2 SNEGSKA (reference sequence). Losses at the gene ends were 4 bases for V and 3 bases for J; bases not matched to a gene: 8. CDR3 sequence reads: CSATPDRGQGYEQYF. The CDR3 bases are TGCAGTGCTACCCCGGACAGGGGGCAAGGCTACGAGCAGTACTTC.

The rearrangement joins TRBV11-3 to TRBJ2-3, with D perhaps matching TRBD1 (5 bases). Between the trimmed V and J ends, which lost 5 bases and 4 bases, there was a span of 19 bases. CDR1 is SGHNT and CDR2 is YENEEA in the germline V gene. The CDR3 runs 16 residues. The CDR3 spells CASSDARGSTPDTQYF. In DNA, the CDR3 is TGTGCCAGCAGCGACGCTAGGGGTTCTACACCAGATACGCAGTATTTT.